This T cell receptor (beta chain) comes out of a study of OX40 agonist ivuxolimab in advanced cancers. In the study overall: Ivuxolimab was an agonistic, fully human IgG2 monoclonal antibody directed against OX40 (CD134), a costimulatory receptor. The paper describes the monotherapy dose-escalation part (N ≈ 52 patients) of the phase I trial of ivuxolimab. In the dose-escalation cohort, more than 75% of patients were male, and the mean age was about 55 years, with a range of about 20 to 79. Partial responses were achieved by three dose-escalation patients, of whom one had hepatocellular carcinoma and two had cutaneous melanoma. Intravenous ivuxolimab was administered to patients every 2 weeks at six dose levels: 0.01, 0.1, 0.3, 1.5, 3 and 10 mg/kg. Prior anti-PD-1, anti-PD-L1 or anti-CTLA-4 therapy was permitted, and checkpoint inhibitors had been received by roughly 40% of dose-escalation patients. Peripheral TCRbeta sequencing was intended to test whether TCR sequence diversity was altered and clonal T-cell expansion was caused by ivuxolimab. Among the approximately 54 dose-escalation patients, around 19 had hepatocellular carcinoma, roughly 15 melanoma, 9 renal cell carcinoma and 9 head and neck cancer.

Patients with autoimmune disease history or receiving systemic immunosuppression were excluded from the trial. Peripheral blood for TCR sequencing was collected from all dose cohorts at baseline, on cycle 4 day 1, and on cycle 7 day 1. Samples came from an open-label, multicenter, first-in-human phase I dose-escalation trial of ivuxolimab. Adults with locally advanced or metastatic head and neck squamous cell, hepatocellular, melanoma or renal cell carcinoma were enrolled in the trial. Before TCR sequencing, CD4+ T cells and CD8+ T cells from peripheral blood were sorted into separate populations. The investigation overall reported the following: After ivuxolimab, CD8+ T cells had more expanded clones than CD4+ T cells on average. At doses from 0.1 to 3.0 mg/kg, clonal expansion was seen in both CD4+ and CD8+ blood T cells between baseline and week 6. Low levels of normalized T-cell clonal expansion were also seen in some patients who did not respond. Partial responders in the 0.1-3.0 mg/kg groups had among the lowest normalized peripheral clonal expansion, especially among CD8+ T cells. Antigen specificity was not determined for the clonally expanded peripheral T cells.

On this clone: What antigen it recognizes has not been identified. No much larger clone is present one base from it, and per-base qualities are unavailable.

The V and J ends are trimmed by 6 bases and 5 bases, leaving 12 bases between them. Based on the germline V gene, the CDR1 and CDR2 sequences are SNHLY and FYNNEI. The CDR3 goes from the cysteine to the phenylalanine over 13 residues. The sequence is cut down to CDR3 DNA, 39 bases in frame from base 1. Genomic DNA was isolated from the sorted cells so that the TCRbeta CDR3 region could be sequenced. The immunoSEQ Assay was used to sequence the TCRbeta CDR3 regions. The immuneACCESS repertoire file appears here via TCRdb, limited to in-frame rearrangements. These files lack a portion of the clones; in checked studies, under half of the deficit traces to unresolved V genes, and the cause of the others is not known. In this sample the table shows over 40,000 clones, 88% of which occur a single time. Clones ranked in the top ten supply around 3.3% of the sample.

This sequence was found in an adult with an advanced solid tumor such as melanoma, head and neck, liver or kidney cancer. The V and J segments used are TRBV2 and TRBJ2-3; a confident D gene designation cannot be given. Specimen: CD4+ or CD8+ T cells sorted from blood, collected in a trial of the OX40 agonist ivuxolimab. The nucleotides read TGTGCCAGCAGCCCAACCGGGCGAGATACGCAGTATTTT. Its translation reads: CASSPTGRDTQYF.